A single T cell receptor beta chain is shown here with its context. The antigen is undetermined. The sample originates from a study of T cells in narcolepsy. Study conclusions and caveats: HCRT-specific and TRIB2-specific autoreactive clonotypes appeared among same-patient CSF and blood CD4+ clonotypes.

This CDR3 has 16 residues. V was shortened by 0 bases and J by 2 bases, with 14 bases between the two germline ends. Germline CDR1 SEHNR, CDR2 FQNEAQ (reference sequence). Some clones are missing from TCRdb's copy, which holds only in-frame ones; the method was immunoSEQ multiplex PCR. The sample shows 25,000 to 30,000 clones, around three quarters of them seen only once. V usage is TRBV7-9 and J usage is TRBJ2-7, with D perhaps TRBD1 or TRBD2 (6 bases each). The sequencing sample was made of CD45RA- memory CD4+ T cells from PBMCs. The TCR originated in a human donor with narcolepsy. CDR3 protein: CASSLAPPGGPYEQYF. CDR3 bases: TGTGCCAGCAGCTTAGCCCCTCCCGGGGGCCCCTACGAGCAGTACTTC.